The table lists the clone carrying this T cell receptor (beta chain) with many counts. Its antigen remains unidentified. This specimen comes from a study of T cells after yellow fever vaccination. The study's findings and limits: Weaker in magnitude, the secondary response showed a faster peak on day 5 versus 15.

One entry per CDR3 protein, called by TCRdb with MiXCR from the 5' RACE reads. The sample contains about 320,000 distinct CDR3 sequences, approximately 4.3% of which appear only once. This receptor was obtained from a man between 18 and 29 years old who received the YFV17D yellow fever vaccine. The sequences come from PBMCs, collected 15 days after the yellow fever booster vaccination.

DNA for the CDR3: TGCAGTGCCCGCACCGACTCAGGGAACACTGAAGCTTTCTTT. As protein: CSARTDSGNTEAFF. The rearrangement joins TRBV20-1 to TRBJ1-1; D remains unclear. Looked up from germline, CDR1 is DFQATT and CDR2 is SNEGSKA (reference sequence). The V and J ends lost 6 bases and 1 base respectively, with 15 bases between them. The CDR3 totals 14 residues.